A single sample is the source of the 18 T cell receptor beta chains below, sequenced in a study of CD8+ T cells in alopecia areata. It was cDNA, reverse transcribed from extracted RNA, that served as the sequencing template. Here immunoSEQ multiplex PCR was the method, and the copy in TCRdb shows in-frame clones only, minus some. This table holds around 61,000 clones, about 45% found once. The material was CD8+ T cells sorted from blood, obtained at week 0. The receptors were sampled from a human donor with alopecia areata.

The rearrangement joins TRBV7-9 to TRBJ1-2; 7 bases agree with TRBD1. CDR1 SEHNR and CDR2 FQNEAQ come from the germline V gene (reference sequence). The CDR3 is 13 amino acids. V shed 5 bases, J shed 7 bases, and the junction held 7 bases outside the gene matches. DNA of the CDR3: TGTGCCAGCAGCCTAGGGACAGCTGCTGGCTACACCTTC. The encoded protein is CASSLGTAAGYTF. The full variable domain, its missing parts supplied by reference TRBV7-9 and TRBJ1-2, is DTGVSQNPRHKITKRGQNVTFRCDPISEHNRLYWYRQTLGQGPEFLTYFQNEAQLEKSRLLSDRFSAERPKGSFSTLEIQRTEQGDSAMYLCASSLGTAAGYTFGSGTRLTVV.

The CDR3 region is CASSYREGYEQFF. CDR3 sequence (DNA): TGTGCCAGCAGTTATCGTGAGGGCTATGAGCAGTTCTTC. The chain recombines TRBV6-5 with TRBJ2-1, with D possibly TRBD2 on 5 matching bases. The germline V gene has CDR1 MNHEY and CDR2 SVGAGI. V was trimmed by 3 bases and J by 8 bases, leaving 11 bases between them. This CDR3 has 13 amino acids.

In this sample, this clone turned up a few times. The rearrangement uses TRBV29-1 and TRBJ1-2; D remains unclear. The length of the CDR3 is 13 residues. Between the trimmed V and J ends, which lost 4 bases and 4 bases, there was a span of 13 bases. From germline, CDR1 is SQVTM and CDR2 ANQGSEA. CDR3 amino acids: CSVVGGRSYGYTF. In nucleotides, the CDR3 is TGCAGCGTTGTAGGTGGGCGAAGCTATGGCTACACCTTC.

The V call is TRBV4-2, the J call TRBJ2-1, with unresolved D. The CDR3 has 14 residues. Trimming took 3 bases from V and 7 from J, leaving 13 bases between them. The V gene's germline CDR1 is LGHNA and CDR2 YNFKEQ. The DNA of the CDR3 is TGTGCCAGCAGCCAGGGCAGATTATTAAATGAGCAGTTCTTC. It translates to CASSQGRLLNEQFF.

This clone has a single count. The chain couples TRBV30 to TRBJ2-2; D is ambiguous. Trimming cost V 4 bases and J 6 bases, with 12 bases left between them. The CDR3 is 13 residues long. Germline V CDR1 and CDR2: GTSNPN, SVGIG (reference sequence). The CDR3 spells CAWTTLAAGELFF. The CDR3 DNA reads TGTGCCTGGACCACTCTCGCAGCCGGGGAGCTGTTTTTT.

The chain carries TRBV14 and TRBJ2-2, with TRBD2 identical over 10 bases. The CDR3 is made up of 17 amino acids. Germline V gene data show CDR1 as SGHDN and CDR2 as FVKESK. The V and J ends lost 6 bases and 6 bases, in that order; junction bases with no gene match: 13. This chain's CDR3 is CASSHSFTSGVAGELFF. DNA of the CDR3: TGTGCCAGCAGTCATTCCTTTACTAGCGGGGTTGCCGGGGAGCTGTTTTTT.

The chain uses TRBV30 and TRBJ2-1, with TRBD2 matching 8 bases. Trimming at V came to 8 bases and at J to 5 bases, leaving 11 bases not matched to a gene. This CDR3 is 14 amino acids long. Germline assignment: CDR1 GTSNPN and CDR2 SVGIG (reference sequence). The CDR3 DNA reads as TGTGCCCTCGGAGCGGGGGCGCGCGACAATGAGCAGTTCTTC. Translation gives CALGAGARDNEQFF. Based on the CDR3 plus reference TRBV30 and TRBJ2-1, the full variable domain is SQTIHQWPATLVQPVGSPLSLECTVEGTSNPNLYWYRQAAGRGLQLLFYSVGIGQISSEVPQNLSASRPQDRQFILSSKKLLLSDSGFYLCALGAGARDNEQFFGPGTRLTVL.

J is TRBJ2-2 and V is TRBV4-1, with D unresolved. The V end lost 3 bases, the J end lost 5 bases, and 10 bases lay between the germline ends. The CDR3 spans 14 residues. Germline V gene sequence: CDR1 MGHRA, CDR2 YSYEKL. The CDR3 loop is CASSHLGRTGELFF. The CDR3 bases are TGCGCCAGCAGCCATCTAGGCAGGACCGGGGAGCTGTTTTTT.

The chain links TRBV14 to TRBJ2-5; the D gene is possibly TRBD1 (5 bases). V was clipped by 4 bases and J by 2 bases, with 11 bases between them. This CDR3 has 14 amino acids. Germline V gene lookup returns CDR1 SGHDN and CDR2 FVKESK. This CDR3 is CASSPLTVQETQYF. CDR3 nucleotide sequence: TGTGCCAGCAGCCCACTGACAGTTCAAGAGACCCAGTACTTC. The full variable domain, completed using reference TRBV14 and TRBJ2-5, is EAGVTQFPSHSVIEKGQTVTLRCDPISGHDNLYWYRRVMGKEIKFLLHFVKESKQDESGMPNNRFLAERTGGTYSTLKVQPAELEDSGVYFCASSPLTVQETQYFGPGTRLLVL.

CDR3 coding DNA: TGTGCCAGCAGTGAGAATAGGAAAGGGGGACAGGCAACCTACAATGAGCAGTTCTTC. Translating it yields CASSENRKGGQATYNEQFF. V usage is TRBV6-4 and J usage is TRBJ2-1; 8 bases map to TRBD1. The CDR3 is made up of 19 amino acids. Germline V gene sequence: CDR1 MRHNA, CDR2 SNTAGT. The V gene end was trimmed by 3 bases and the J gene end by 2 bases; junction bases not matched to a gene: 15.

V and J are TRBV29-1 and TRBJ2-1; TRBD2 aligns across 7 bases. V shed 4 bases, J shed 3 bases, and the junction held 6 bases outside the gene matches. The germline CDR1 and CDR2 sequences are SQVTM and ANQGSEA. This CDR3 is 14 amino acids long. The DNA for the CDR3 is TGCAGCGTTGGACAACTAGCGCTCTACAATGAGCAGTTCTTC. This sequence encodes CSVGQLALYNEQFF.

V is TRBV30 and J is TRBJ1-1, with 9 bases identical to TRBD1. The length of the CDR3 is 17 residues. Germline V gene data show CDR1 as GTSNPN and CDR2 as SVGIG (reference sequence). V lost 3 bases to trimming and J lost 3 bases; unmatched junction nucleotides: 14. CDR3 protein: CAWRITSTGGLYTEAFF. CDR3 in DNA: TGTGCCTGGAGAATTACATCGACAGGGGGATTATACACTGAAGCTTTCTTT.

This clone has a handful of counts. The chain employs TRBV5-4 and TRBJ2-1, with TRBD2 identical over 11 bases. Germline V gene sequence: CDR1 SGHNT, CDR2 YYREEE (reference sequence). V gave up 2 bases and J gave up 5 bases; unmatched junction bases: 6. The CDR3 runs 16 residues. This chain's CDR3 is CASSLLAGVPDNEQFF. CDR3 coding DNA: TGTGCCAGCAGCTTACTAGCGGGAGTTCCCGACAATGAGCAGTTCTTC. Full variable domain (missing parts from reference TRBV5-4 and TRBJ2-1): ETGVTQSPTHLIKTRGQQVTLRCSSQSGHNTVSWYQQALGQGPQFIFQYYREEENGRGNFPPRFSGLQFPNYSSELNVNALELDDSALYLCASSLLAGVPDNEQFFGPGTRLTVL.

The sample holds a few counts of this clone. V is TRBV7-9 and J is TRBJ2-5; D possibly matches TRBD1 or TRBD2 (6 bases each). Germline CDR1 reads SEHNR; CDR2 reads FQNEAQ (reference sequence). The CDR3 extends over 17 amino acids. V shed 4 bases and J shed 0 bases, with 18 bases lying between them. The CDR3 here is CASSSPTRGGNQETQYF. In nucleotides, the CDR3 is TGTGCCAGCAGCTCACCCACAAGAGGGGGGAACCAAGAGACCCAGTACTTC.

This clone was picked up a small number of times. V usage is TRBV29-1 and J usage is TRBJ2-1; 8 positions match TRBD2. CDR1 is SQVTM, CDR2 ANQGSEA, per germline. The CDR3 extends over 16 amino acids. The V gene end was trimmed by 4 bases and the J gene end by 8 bases; junction bases not matched to a gene: 16. The CDR3 nucleotides are TGCAGCGTTGCGGGTTCGGCTAGCGGGTTGTTGGATGAGCAGTTCTTC. Its translation is CSVAGSASGLLDEQFF.

This clone was counted a few times. The rearrangement joins TRBV29-1 to TRBJ2-1, with TRBD2 identical over 8 bases. With 8 bases clipped from V and 7 bases from J, the junction kept 7 bases outside the gene matches. CDR3 length equals 12 residues. Germline V gives CDR1 SQVTM, CDR2 ANQGSEA. CDR3 sequence (DNA): TGCAGCTCTGGACTAGCTACGAATGAGCAGTTCTTC. It specifies CSSGLATNEQFF.

This clone was observed a few times. The chain is built from TRBV6-1 and TRBJ2-7, with TRBD2 matching 14 bases. The CDR3 contains 15 residues. Unmatched junction bases numbered 3, after V lost 6 bases and J lost 2 bases. In germline, CDR1 is MNHNS, CDR2 SASEGT. CDR3 in DNA: TGTGCCAGCAGCCCGGGACTAGCGGGGGCCTACGAGCAGTACTTC. It encodes CASSPGLAGAYEQYF.

The V gene is TRBV4-1, the J gene TRBJ2-7; TRBD2 agrees at 10 bases. Germline assignment: CDR1 MGHRA and CDR2 YSYEKL. J lost 3 bases, V lost 1 base, and 3 bases had no gene match. This CDR3 is built from 15 residues. CDR3 amino acids: CASSQVLAGVYEQYF. The CDR3 coding sequence is TGCGCCAGCAGCCAAGTTCTAGCGGGAGTCTACGAGCAGTACTTC.